This T cell receptor (beta chain) was retrieved from a study of blood T cells in healthy people across ages. Whole-study findings and limits: The study regarded diversity estimates from one million T cells as underestimates. TCR beta diversity per million T cells fell roughly linearly with age.

A second roughly 7 to 12 cycle PCR used barcoded and J-beta primers. TCRdb used MiXCR to reprocess the 5' RACE reads, holding one entry per CDR3 protein. In the table there are 800,000 to 900,000 distinct CDR3 sequences, less than 80% of which are singletons. Of note for this clonotype: Antigen: not known.

The CDR3 length is 16 residues. J was trimmed by 6 bases and V by 5 bases; bases with no gene match: 9. Per the germline V gene, CDR1 is SGHTA and CDR2 is FQGNSA. This clonotype originated in a man aged 25-45 years in good health. The sequenced material came from blood. The chain has TRBV7-2 and TRBJ2-1; 11 positions agree with TRBD2. CDR3 region: CASSPTIAGGPNEQFF. The CDR3 nucleotides are TGTGCCAGCAGCCCTACTATAGCGGGGGGGCCCAATGAGCAGTTCTTC.